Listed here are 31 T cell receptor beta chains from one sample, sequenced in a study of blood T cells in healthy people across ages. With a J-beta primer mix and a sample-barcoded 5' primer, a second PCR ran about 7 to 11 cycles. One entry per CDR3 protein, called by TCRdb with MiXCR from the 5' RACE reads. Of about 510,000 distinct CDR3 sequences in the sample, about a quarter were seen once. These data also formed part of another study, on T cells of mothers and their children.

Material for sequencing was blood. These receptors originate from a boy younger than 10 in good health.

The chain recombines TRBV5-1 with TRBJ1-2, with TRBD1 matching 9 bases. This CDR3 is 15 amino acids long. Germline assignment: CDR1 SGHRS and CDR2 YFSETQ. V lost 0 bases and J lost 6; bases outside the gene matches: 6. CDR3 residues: CASSLVPQGANGYTF. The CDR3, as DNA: TGCGCCAGCAGCTTGGTTCCACAGGGGGCTAATGGCTACACCTTC. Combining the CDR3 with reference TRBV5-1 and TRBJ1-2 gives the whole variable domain KAGVTQTPRYLIKTRGQQVTLSCSPISGHRSVSWYQQTPGQGLQFLFEYFSETQRNKGNFPGRFSGRQFSNSRSEMNVSTLELGDSALYLCASSLVPQGANGYTFGSGTRLTVV.

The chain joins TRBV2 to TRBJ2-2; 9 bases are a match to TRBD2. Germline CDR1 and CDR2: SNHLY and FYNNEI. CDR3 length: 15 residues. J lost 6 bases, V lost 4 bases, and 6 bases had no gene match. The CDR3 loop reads CASSANSGSPGELFF. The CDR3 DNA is TGTGCCAGCAGTGCCAATAGCGGGAGCCCCGGGGAGCTGTTTTTT.

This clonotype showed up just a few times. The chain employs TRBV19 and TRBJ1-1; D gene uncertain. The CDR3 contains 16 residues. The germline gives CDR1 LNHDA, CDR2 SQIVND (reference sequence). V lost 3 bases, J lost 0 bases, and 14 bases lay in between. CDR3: CASSILAGNMNTEAFF. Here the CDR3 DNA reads TGTGCCAGTAGTATCTTGGCAGGTAACATGAACACTGAAGCTTTCTTT.

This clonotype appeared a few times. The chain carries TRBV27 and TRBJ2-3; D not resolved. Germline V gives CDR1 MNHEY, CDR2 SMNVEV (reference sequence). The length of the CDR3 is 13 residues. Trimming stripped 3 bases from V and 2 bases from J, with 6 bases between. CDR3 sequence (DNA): TGTGCCAGCAGTTTCGCTACCACAGATACGCAGTATTTT. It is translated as CASSFATTDTQYF.

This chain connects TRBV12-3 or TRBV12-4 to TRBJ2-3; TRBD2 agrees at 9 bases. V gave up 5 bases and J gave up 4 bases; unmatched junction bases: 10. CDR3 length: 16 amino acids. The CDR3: CASSLIAGVFADTQYF. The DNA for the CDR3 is TGTGCCAGCAGTCTTATAGCGGGAGTGTTCGCAGATACGCAGTATTTT.

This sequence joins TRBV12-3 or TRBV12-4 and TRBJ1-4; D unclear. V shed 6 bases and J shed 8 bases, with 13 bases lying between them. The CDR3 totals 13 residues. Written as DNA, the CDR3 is TGTGCCAGCAGACCCAACGTGGGGGAAAAACTGTTTTTT. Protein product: CASRPNVGEKLFF.

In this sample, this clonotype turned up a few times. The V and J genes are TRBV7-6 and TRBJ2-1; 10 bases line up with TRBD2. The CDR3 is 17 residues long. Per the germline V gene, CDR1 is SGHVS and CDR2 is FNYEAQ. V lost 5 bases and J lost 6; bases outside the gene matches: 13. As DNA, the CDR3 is TGTGCCAGCAGCCAACCCTCCCTAGCGGGAGTTTCCAATGAGCAGTTCTTC. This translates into CASSQPSLAGVSNEQFF. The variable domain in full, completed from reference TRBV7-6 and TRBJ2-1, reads GAGVSQSPRYKVTKRGQDVALRCDPISGHVSLYWYRQALGQGPEFLTYFNYEAQQDKSGLPNDRFSAERPEGSISTLTIQRTEQRDSAMYRCASSQPSLAGVSNEQFFGPGTRLTVL.

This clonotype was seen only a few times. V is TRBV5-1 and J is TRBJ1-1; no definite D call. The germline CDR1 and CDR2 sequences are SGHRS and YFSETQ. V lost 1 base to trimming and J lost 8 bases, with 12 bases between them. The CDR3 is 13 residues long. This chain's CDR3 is CASSLQESDEAFF. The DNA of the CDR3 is TGCGCCAGCAGCTTGCAAGAGAGCGACGAAGCTTTCTTT.

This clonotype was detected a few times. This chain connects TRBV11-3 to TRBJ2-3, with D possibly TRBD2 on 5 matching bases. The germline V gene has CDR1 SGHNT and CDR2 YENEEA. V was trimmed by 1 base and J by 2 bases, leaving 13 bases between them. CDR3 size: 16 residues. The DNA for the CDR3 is TGTGCCAGCAGCTTAGTCGGGGAGTCGACCACAGATACGCAGTATTTT. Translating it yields CASSLVGESTTDTQYF.

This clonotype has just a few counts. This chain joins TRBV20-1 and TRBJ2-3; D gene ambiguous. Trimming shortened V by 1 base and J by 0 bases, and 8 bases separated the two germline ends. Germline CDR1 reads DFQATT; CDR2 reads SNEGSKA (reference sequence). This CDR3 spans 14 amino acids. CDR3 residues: CSARGLLSTDTQYF. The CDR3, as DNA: TGCAGTGCTAGAGGACTCCTGAGCACAGATACGCAGTATTTT.

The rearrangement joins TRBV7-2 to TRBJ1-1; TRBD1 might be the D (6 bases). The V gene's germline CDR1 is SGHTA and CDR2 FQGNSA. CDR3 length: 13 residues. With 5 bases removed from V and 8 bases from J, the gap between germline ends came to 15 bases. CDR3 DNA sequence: TGTGCCAGCAGCCTCGGAGGGGGGAGCGAAGCTTTCTTT. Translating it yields CASSLGGGSEAFF.

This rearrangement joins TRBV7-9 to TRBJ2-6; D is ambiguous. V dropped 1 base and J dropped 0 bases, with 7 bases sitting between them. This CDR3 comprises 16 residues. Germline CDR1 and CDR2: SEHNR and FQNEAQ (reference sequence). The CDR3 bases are TGTGCCAGCAGCTTAGATGCAGACTCTGGGGCCAACGTCCTGACTTTC. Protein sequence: CASSLDADSGANVLTF.

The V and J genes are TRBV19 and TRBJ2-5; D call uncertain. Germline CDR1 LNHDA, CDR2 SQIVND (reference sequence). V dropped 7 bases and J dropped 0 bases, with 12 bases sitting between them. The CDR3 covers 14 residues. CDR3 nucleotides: TGTGCCAGTAATCCCGATTGGAACCAAGAGACCCAGTACTTC. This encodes CASNPDWNQETQYF.

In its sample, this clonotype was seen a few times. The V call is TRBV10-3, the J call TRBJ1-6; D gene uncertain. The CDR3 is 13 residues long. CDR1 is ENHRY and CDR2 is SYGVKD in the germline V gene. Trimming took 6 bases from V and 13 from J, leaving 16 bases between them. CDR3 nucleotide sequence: TGTGCCATCAGGAGACACGTTAATGTCCCCCTCCACTTT. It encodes CAIRRHVNVPLHF.

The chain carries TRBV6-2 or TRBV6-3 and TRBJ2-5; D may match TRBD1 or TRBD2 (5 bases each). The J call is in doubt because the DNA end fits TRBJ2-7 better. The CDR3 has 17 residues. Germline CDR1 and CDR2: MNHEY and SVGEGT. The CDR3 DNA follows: TGTGCCAGCAGTTACTCGGGGGTTCGGAACAGACCCTACGAGCAGTACTTC. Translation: CASSYSGVRNRPYEQYF.

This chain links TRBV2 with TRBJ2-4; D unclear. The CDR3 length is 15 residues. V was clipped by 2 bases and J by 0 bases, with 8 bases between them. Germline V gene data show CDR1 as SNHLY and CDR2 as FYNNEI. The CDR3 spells CASSERMKAKNIQYF. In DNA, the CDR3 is TGTGCCAGCAGTGAAAGGATGAAAGCCAAAAACATTCAGTACTTC.

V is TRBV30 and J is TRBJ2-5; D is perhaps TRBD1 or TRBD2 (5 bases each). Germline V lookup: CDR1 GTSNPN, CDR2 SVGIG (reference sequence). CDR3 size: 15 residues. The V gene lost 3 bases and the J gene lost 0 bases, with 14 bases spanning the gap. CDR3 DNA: TGTGCCTGGAGCGGGCAGGGACCCTACCAAGAGACCCAGTACTTC. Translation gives CAWSGQGPYQETQYF.

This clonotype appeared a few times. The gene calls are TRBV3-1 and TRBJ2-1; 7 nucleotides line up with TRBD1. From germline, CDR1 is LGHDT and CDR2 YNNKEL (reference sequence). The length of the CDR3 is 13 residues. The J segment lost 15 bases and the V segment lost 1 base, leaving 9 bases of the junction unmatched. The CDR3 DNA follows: TGTGCCAGCAGCCAAGGCCCGGGACAGAAGTTGTTCTTC. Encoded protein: CASSQGPGQKLFF.

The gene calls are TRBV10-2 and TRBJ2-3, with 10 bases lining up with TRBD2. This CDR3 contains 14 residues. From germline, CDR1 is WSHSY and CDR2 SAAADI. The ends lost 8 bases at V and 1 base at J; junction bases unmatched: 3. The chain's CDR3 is CASRGTSGTDTQYF. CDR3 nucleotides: TGCGCCAGCCGTGGGACTAGCGGCACAGATACGCAGTATTTT.

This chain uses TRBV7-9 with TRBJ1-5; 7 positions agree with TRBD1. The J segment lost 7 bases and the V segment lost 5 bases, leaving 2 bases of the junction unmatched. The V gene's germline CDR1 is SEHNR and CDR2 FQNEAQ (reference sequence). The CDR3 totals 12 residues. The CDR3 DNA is TGTGCCAGCAGCGTACAGGGGCAGCCCCAGCATTTT. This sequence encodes CASSVQGQPQHF.

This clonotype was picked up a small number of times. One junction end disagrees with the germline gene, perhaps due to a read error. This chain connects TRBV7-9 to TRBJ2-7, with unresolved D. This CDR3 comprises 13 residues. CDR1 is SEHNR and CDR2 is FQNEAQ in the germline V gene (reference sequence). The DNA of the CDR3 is TGTGCCAGCAGCCGGGCGGTAGGTAATGAGCAGCTCTTC. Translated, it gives CASSRAVGNEQLF.

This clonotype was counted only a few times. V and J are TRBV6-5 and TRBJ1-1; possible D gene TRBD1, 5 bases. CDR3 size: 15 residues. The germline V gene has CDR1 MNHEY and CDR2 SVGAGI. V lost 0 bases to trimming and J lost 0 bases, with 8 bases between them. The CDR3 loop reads CASSYSGLMNTEAFF. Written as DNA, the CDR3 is TGTGCCAGCAGTTACTCGGGGCTAATGAACACTGAAGCTTTCTTT.

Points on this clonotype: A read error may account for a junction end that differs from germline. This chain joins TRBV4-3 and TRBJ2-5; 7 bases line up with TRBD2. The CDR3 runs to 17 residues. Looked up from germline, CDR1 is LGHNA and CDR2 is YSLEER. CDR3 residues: CASSQGTPGRDQGTQYF. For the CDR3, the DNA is TGCGCCAGCAGCCAAGGTACCCCGGGGAGGGACCAAGGGACCCAGTACTTC.

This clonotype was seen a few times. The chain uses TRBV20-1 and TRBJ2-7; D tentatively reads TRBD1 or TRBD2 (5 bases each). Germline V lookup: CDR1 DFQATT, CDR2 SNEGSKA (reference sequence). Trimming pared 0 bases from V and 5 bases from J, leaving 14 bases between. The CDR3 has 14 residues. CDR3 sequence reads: CSARDVAGRNEQYF. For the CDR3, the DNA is TGCAGTGCTAGAGATGTGGCAGGGAGAAACGAGCAGTACTTC.

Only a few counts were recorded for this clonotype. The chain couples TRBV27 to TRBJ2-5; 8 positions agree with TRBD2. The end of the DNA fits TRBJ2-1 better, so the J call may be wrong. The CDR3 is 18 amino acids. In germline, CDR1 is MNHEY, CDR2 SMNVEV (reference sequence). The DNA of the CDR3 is TGTGCCAGCAGTTTCGGAAGGGTCCCGCGACTAGCGATCGATGAGCAGTTCTTC. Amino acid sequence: CASSFGRVPRLAIDEQFF.

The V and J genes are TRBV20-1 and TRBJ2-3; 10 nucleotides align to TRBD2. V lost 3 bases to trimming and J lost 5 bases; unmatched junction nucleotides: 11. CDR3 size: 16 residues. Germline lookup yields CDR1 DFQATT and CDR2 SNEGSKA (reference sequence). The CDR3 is CSASTSGGGIGDTQYF. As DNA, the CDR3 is TGCAGTGCTAGTACCAGCGGGGGGGGGATTGGAGATACGCAGTATTTT.

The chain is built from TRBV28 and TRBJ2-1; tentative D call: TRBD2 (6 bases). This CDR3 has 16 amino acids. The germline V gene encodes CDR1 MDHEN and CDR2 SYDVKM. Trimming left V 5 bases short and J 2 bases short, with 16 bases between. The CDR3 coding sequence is TGTGCCAGCAGTCCCTCCGTTAGCGGCCCCTACAATGAGCAGTTCTTC. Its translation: CASSPSVSGPYNEQFF. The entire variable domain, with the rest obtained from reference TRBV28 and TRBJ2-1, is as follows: DVKVTQSSRYLVKRTGEKVFLECVQDMDHENMFWYRQDPGLGLRLIYFSYDVKMKEKGDIPEGYSVSREKKERFSLILESASTNQTSMYLCASSPSVSGPYNEQFFGPGTRLTVL.

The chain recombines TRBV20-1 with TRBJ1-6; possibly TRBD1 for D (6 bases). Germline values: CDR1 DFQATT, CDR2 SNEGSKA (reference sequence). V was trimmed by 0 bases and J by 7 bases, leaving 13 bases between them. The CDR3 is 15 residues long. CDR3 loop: CSARDRRTVNSPLHF. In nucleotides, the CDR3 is TGCAGTGCTAGAGATCGGCGGACAGTAAATTCACCCCTCCACTTT.

CDR3 in amino acids: CASTLGTSGDTGELFF. DNA for the CDR3: TGTGCCAGCACTCTAGGGACTAGCGGAGACACCGGGGAGCTGTTTTTT. The V call is TRBV6-6, the J call TRBJ2-2; 11 nucleotides line up with TRBD2. The V gene end was trimmed by 7 bases and the J gene end by 3 bases; junction bases not matched to a gene: 7. The CDR3 is 16 amino acids. Looked up from germline, CDR1 is MNHNY and CDR2 is SVGAGI (reference sequence).

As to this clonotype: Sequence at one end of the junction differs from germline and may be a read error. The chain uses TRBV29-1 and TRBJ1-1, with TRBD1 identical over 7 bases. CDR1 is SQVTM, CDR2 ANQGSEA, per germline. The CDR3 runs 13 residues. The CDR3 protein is CSVEETGRTEASF. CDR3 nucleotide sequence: TGCAGCGTTGAAGAGACAGGGCGGACTGAAGCTTCCTTT.

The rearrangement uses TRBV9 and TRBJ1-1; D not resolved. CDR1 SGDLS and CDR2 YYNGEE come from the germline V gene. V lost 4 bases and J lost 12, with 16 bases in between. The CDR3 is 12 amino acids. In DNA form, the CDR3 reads TGTGCCAGCAGCCCTACCGGAGCGGTTTCTTTCTTT. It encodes CASSPTGAVSFF. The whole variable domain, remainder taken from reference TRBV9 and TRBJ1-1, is DSGVTQTPKHLITATGQRVTLRCSPRSGDLSVYWYQQSLDQGLQFLIQYYNGEERAKGNILERFSAQQFPDLHSELNLSSLELGDSALYFCASSPTGAVSFFGQGTRLTVV.